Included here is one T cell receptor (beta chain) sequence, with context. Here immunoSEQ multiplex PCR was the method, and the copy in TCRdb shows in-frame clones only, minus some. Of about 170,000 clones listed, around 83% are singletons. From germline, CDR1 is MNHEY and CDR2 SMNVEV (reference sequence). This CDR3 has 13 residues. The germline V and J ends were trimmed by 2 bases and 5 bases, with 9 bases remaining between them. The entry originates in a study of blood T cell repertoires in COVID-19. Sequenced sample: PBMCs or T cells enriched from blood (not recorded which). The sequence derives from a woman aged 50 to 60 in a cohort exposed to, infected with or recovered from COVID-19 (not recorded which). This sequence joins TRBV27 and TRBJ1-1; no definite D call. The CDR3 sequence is CASSLRRETEAFF. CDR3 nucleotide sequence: TGTGCCAGCAGTTTACGCCGGGAAACTGAAGCTTTCTTT.